These 10 T cell receptor beta chains share one sample of origin, sequenced in a study of identical twins. TCRdb re-derived calls from the 5' RACE reads in MiXCR, one entry per CDR3 protein. The data contain some 1,700,000 distinct CDR3 sequences, more than 30% of them singletons. Material: cord blood. The receptors shown here come from a newborn girl in good health.

This clonotype was detected only a few times. The gene calls are TRBV20-1 and TRBJ2-7; possible D gene TRBD1, 6 bases. The CDR3 is 14 residues long. The V and J ends lost 1 base and 1 base respectively, with 11 bases between them. Germline CDR1 is DFQATT and CDR2 is SNEGSKA (reference sequence). The CDR3 DNA sequence: TGCAGTGCTAGAGTACAGGGTGCATCCTACGAGCAGTACTTC. This codes for CSARVQGASYEQYF.

This clonotype was detected a few times. V and J are TRBV18 and TRBJ2-3; 9 nucleotides line up with TRBD1. Per germline, CDR1 KGHSH and CDR2 LQKENI. The V gene end was trimmed by 5 bases and the J gene end by 6 bases; junction bases not matched to a gene: 6. The CDR3 covers 14 residues. In nucleotides, the CDR3 is TGTGCCAGCTCATCCGTACAGGGGGCGGATACGCAGTATTTT. It codes for CASSSVQGADTQYF.

The chain couples TRBV6-1 to TRBJ2-1; 10 nucleotides agree with TRBD2. Trimming took 2 bases from V and 8 from J; bases not matched to a gene: 6. CDR1 is MNHNS, CDR2 SASEGT, per germline. CDR3 length: 15 amino acids. The CDR3 reads CASSESGGVWDEQFF. CDR3 sequence (DNA): TGTGCCAGCAGTGAAAGCGGGGGGGTTTGGGATGAGCAGTTCTTC.

This sequence joins TRBV6-5 and TRBJ2-7; D remains ambiguous. Trimming shortened V by 0 bases and J by 1 base, and 7 bases separated the two germline ends. CDR3 length: 14 residues. From germline, CDR1 is MNHEY and CDR2 SVGAGI. CDR3 amino acids: CASSYSKQSYEQYF. Written as DNA, the CDR3 is TGTGCCAGCAGTTACTCGAAACAGTCCTACGAGCAGTACTTC.

This clonotype was recorded many times. The chain employs TRBV6-5 and TRBJ1-6; tentative D call: TRBD1 (5 bases). V lost 8 bases, J lost 9 bases, and 8 bases lay in between. The length of the CDR3 is 11 residues. Germline V gene data show CDR1 as MNHEY and CDR2 as SVGAGI. CDR3 sequence reads: CASGQISPLHF. The CDR3 DNA is TGTGCCAGCGGACAAATTTCACCCCTCCACTTT.

The gene calls are TRBV12-5 and TRBJ2-7, with D possibly matching TRBD2 (5 bases). CDR3 length: 15 residues. The V end lost 1 base, the J end lost 6 bases, and 16 bases lay between the germline ends. Germline V gene lookup returns CDR1 LGHNT and CDR2 FRNRAP. The CDR3 region is CASGLAPGFSREQYF. CDR3 bases: TGTGCTAGTGGTTTGGCCCCGGGGTTCTCACGCGAGCAGTACTTC.

This clonotype was seen many times. This rearrangement joins TRBV27 to TRBJ2-1; 8 bases are shared with TRBD1. There are 16 residues in the CDR3. Trimming at V came to 4 bases and at J to 4 bases, leaving 9 bases not matched to a gene. Germline V gene sequence: CDR1 MNHEY, CDR2 SMNVEV (reference sequence). The CDR3 reads CASSWRQGWEYNEQFF. In DNA, the CDR3 is TGTGCCAGCAGTTGGAGACAGGGGTGGGAGTACAATGAGCAGTTCTTC.

The chain joins TRBV4-1 to TRBJ1-1, with 9 bases matching TRBD1. The CDR3 is 17 residues long. The germline V gene encodes CDR1 MGHRA and CDR2 YSYEKL. J lost 1 base, V lost 4 bases, and 10 bases had no gene match. In DNA form, the CDR3 reads TGCGCCAGCAGCCTGAGGGCACAGGGGGCGTCGAACACTGAAGCTTTCTTT. Translation gives CASSLRAQGASNTEAFF.

There are a few counts of this clonotype. An end of the junction differs from the germline gene, which may be a read error. The chain uses TRBV2 and TRBJ2-5, with 11 bases that match TRBD1. Germline V gives CDR1 SNHLY, CDR2 FYNNEI. The CDR3 has 16 amino acids. The CDR3 spells CAGSVNRDRGSKEQYF. Written as DNA, the CDR3 is TGTGCCGGCAGTGTGAATCGGGACAGGGGGTCGAAGGAGCAGTACTTC.

The chain uses TRBV3-1 and TRBJ2-1, with 12 positions matching TRBD2. Germline CDR1 LGHDT, CDR2 YNNKEL (reference sequence). Germline trimming cut 4 bases from V and 9 bases from J; bases unmatched to any gene: 10. The CDR3 is 16 residues long. CDR3 protein: CASSLRLAGDHSEQFF. As DNA, the CDR3 is TGTGCCAGCAGCCTGCGACTAGCGGGAGACCACAGTGAGCAGTTCTTC.